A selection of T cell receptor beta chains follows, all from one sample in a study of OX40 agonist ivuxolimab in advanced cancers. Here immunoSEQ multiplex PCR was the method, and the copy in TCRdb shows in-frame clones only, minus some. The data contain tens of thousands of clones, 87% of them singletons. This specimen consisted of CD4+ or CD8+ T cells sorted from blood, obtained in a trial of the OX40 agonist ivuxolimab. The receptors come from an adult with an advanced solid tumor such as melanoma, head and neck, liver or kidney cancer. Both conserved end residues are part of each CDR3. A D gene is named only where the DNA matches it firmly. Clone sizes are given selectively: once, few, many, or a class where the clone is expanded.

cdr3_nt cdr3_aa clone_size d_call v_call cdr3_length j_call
TGTGCCAGCTCAAGGAATCAGCCCCAGCATTTT CASSRNQPQHF NA NA TRBV28 11 TRBJ1-5
TGTGCCAGTAGTATCGACAGGGAATTTGGCTACACCTTC CASSIDREFGYTF few TRBD1 TRBV19 13 TRBJ1-2
TGTGCCAGTACGTCAGGGTGGGAGCAGCCCCAGCATTTT CASTSGWEQPQHF NA NA TRBV19 13 TRBJ1-5
TGCGCCAGCAGCTTGGGGGGCGGGAGTCTGTACGAGCAGTACTTC CASSLGGGSLYEQYF NA TRBD2 TRBV5-1 15 TRBJ2-7
TGCAGCGTCCCAGGGGGTAATGGCTACACCTTC CSVPGGNGYTF NA TRBD1 TRBV29-1 11 TRBJ1-2
TGTGCCAGCAGCTTGTTGGGGACAGGGGTGTCCTACGAGCAGTACTTC CASSLLGTGVSYEQYF NA TRBD1 TRBV5-4 16 TRBJ2-7
TGTGCCAGTAAACAGCCCGGACAGTCCTATGGCTACACCTTC CASKQPGQSYGYTF NA NA TRBV19 14 TRBJ1-2
TGTGCCAGCAGTGAACAGGGGGCAATTAGCAATCAGCCCCAGCATTTT CASSEQGAISNQPQHF NA TRBD1 TRBV2 16 TRBJ1-5
TGTGCCAGCAGCGGGGGGCCTGGGAATCAGCCCCAGCATTTT CASSGGPGNQPQHF NA NA TRBV2 14 TRBJ1-5
TGTGCCACATCCCGGGACAAGTACTACGAGCAGTACTTC CATSRDKYYEQYF NA NA TRBV2 13 TRBJ2-7
TGTGCCAGCAGTCCTGACTCGTTGGAGCAGTTCTTC CASSPDSLEQFF NA NA TRBV6-6 12 TRBJ2-1
TGTGCCAGTAGTTCTCCTAGCGGGAGGGCCAAAACGTTGGATGAGCAGTTCTTC CASSSPSGRAKTLDEQFF NA TRBD2 TRBV19 18 TRBJ2-1
TGCAGCGTTGAAGGAAGTGGCGGGGGCGAGCAGTACTTC CSVEGSGGGEQYF NA TRBD2 TRBV29-1 13 TRBJ2-7
TGTGCCAGCAGTTACTCGATCGGGGTCCAAGAGACCCAGTACTTC CASSYSIGVQETQYF NA NA TRBV6-5 15 TRBJ2-5
TGTGCCAGCAGTTTATCGGGGACAGGGGAGGGAGGCAATCAGCCCCAGCATTTT CASSLSGTGEGGNQPQHF NA TRBD1 TRBV27 18 TRBJ1-5
TGTGCCAGCAGTCTTTGGGTTTCTGAAAAACTGTTTTTT CASSLWVSEKLFF NA NA TRBV27 13 TRBJ1-4
TGTGCCAGCTCACCACCCGGGGATGGTGGCTACACCTTC CASSPPGDGGYTF NA NA TRBV18 13 TRBJ1-2
TGTGCCAGTAGCAAGACAGGGAGGACTGAAGCTTTCTTT CASSKTGRTEAFF NA TRBD1 TRBV19 13 TRBJ1-1
TGTGCCAGTAGTATAAGACTACGAGAGACCCAGTACTTC CASSIRLRETQYF few NA TRBV19 13 TRBJ2-5
TGTGCCAGCAGTTGGACTAGCGGGAGGAGCTCCTACAATGAGCAGTTCTTC CASSWTSGRSSYNEQFF NA TRBD2 TRBV28 17 TRBJ2-1
TGTGCCAGCAGTGAATCTCGCATGCGGTGGTATGGCTACACCTTC CASSESRMRWYGYTF NA NA TRBV6-1 15 TRBJ1-2
TGTGCCAGCAGGGTAGAGGCGGGACAGGGTTACGAGCAGTACTTC CASRVEAGQGYEQYF NA TRBD1 TRBV11-2 15 TRBJ2-7
TGTGCCAGCAGCTTAGCGGTGGGCAACTATGGCTACACCTTC CASSLAVGNYGYTF NA NA TRBV7-2 14 TRBJ1-2
TGCGCCAGCAGCGAGGAATGGGATACGCAGTATTTT CASSEEWDTQYF once NA TRBV5-1 12 TRBJ2-3
TGTGCCAGTAGCCGGACGGAAGACAATTACAATGAGCAGTTCTTC CASSRTEDNYNEQFF once NA TRBV19 15 TRBJ2-1
TGCGCCAGCAGCTCGGGACAGACCTACTCCTACGAGCAGTACTTC CASSSGQTYSYEQYF NA TRBD1 TRBV5-1 15 TRBJ2-7
TGTGCCAGCATCTACTCTACCATTTACAATGAGCAGTTCTTC CASIYSTIYNEQFF NA NA TRBV6-6 14 TRBJ2-1
TGTGCCAGCTCACCCGGACAGGGGGAAGATACGCAGTATTTT CASSPGQGEDTQYF NA TRBD1 TRBV18 14 TRBJ2-3
TGTGCCAGCTCACCAGGGGTTACCTATGGCTACACCTTC CASSPGVTYGYTF NA NA TRBV18 13 TRBJ1-2
TGTGCCAGCCGTACGCGCCCGCCCATGAACACTGAAGCTTTCTTT CASRTRPPMNTEAFF NA NA TRBV6-6 15 TRBJ1-1
TGTGCCAGCAGCTACGACTCAGGGGGATGGAATGAGCAGTTCTTC CASSYDSGGWNEQFF once TRBD1 TRBV5-4 15 TRBJ2-1
TGTGCCAGCAGCTTACTGGGCCCTAATGAGCAGTTCTTC CASSLLGPNEQFF NA NA TRBV7-3 13 TRBJ2-1
TGTGCCAGCAGTTCCGGGACTAGCGGGAGGTACCAAGAGACCCAGTACTTC CASSSGTSGRYQETQYF NA TRBD2 TRBV7-2 17 TRBJ2-5
TGTGCCTGGAAACGCCCGGGACAGGGGTCTAGAAGAACTGAAGCTTTCTTT CAWKRPGQGSRRTEAFF NA TRBD1 TRBV30 17 TRBJ1-1
TGCGCCAGCAGCCAAGATCTCTTAGACAGGGGAACTTCAACTAATGAAAAACTGTTTTTT CASSQDLLDRGTSTNEKLFF NA TRBD1 TRBV4-3 20 TRBJ1-4
TGCGCCAGCAGCCAAGAAAGGACAGGGGGCTACGAGCAGTACTTC CASSQERTGGYEQYF NA TRBD1 TRBV4-3 15 TRBJ2-7
TGTGCCAGCAGGCAACAGGGTCTGAAGACTGAAGCTTTCTTT CASRQQGLKTEAFF NA NA TRBV6-5 14 TRBJ1-1
TGCGCCAGCGCCGGACTAGCGGGAATGGCCGGGGAGCTGTTTTTT CASAGLAGMAGELFF NA TRBD2 TRBV4-3 15 TRBJ2-2
TGTGCCAGCAGCACGCAGACAGGTTCTAACACTGAAGCTTTCTTT CASSTQTGSNTEAFF NA NA TRBV16 15 TRBJ1-1
TGTGCCAGCAGTTGGACAGGGGGCCCTAACTATGGCTACACCTTC CASSWTGGPNYGYTF NA TRBD1 TRBV2 15 TRBJ1-2
TGTGCCAGCGGCCAGAGCTATGGCTACACCTTC CASGQSYGYTF NA NA TRBV27 11 TRBJ1-2
TGTGCCAGCAGTGAAAAACTAGCGGGAGGACCCCGCGAGACCCAGTACTTC CASSEKLAGGPRETQYF NA TRBD2 TRBV28 17 TRBJ2-5